This T cell receptor beta chain was sequenced in a study of CD8+ T cells in alopecia areata. Study outcomes and limitations: In lesional scalp, particularly from alopecia totalis/universalis, clonality was higher than in normal scalp. The study also sequences resident alphabeta T cells of normal skin in scalp samples.

Germline lookup yields CDR1 LGHNA and CDR2 YNFKEQ. CDR3 size: 18 residues. The V and J ends lost 0 bases and 0 bases respectively, with 15 bases between them. RNA was extracted and reverse transcribed into cDNA as the sequencing template. Repertoires were generated with immunoSEQ multiplex PCR, while TCRdb's copy carries only in-frame clones and drops some. Among 120,000 or so clones listed, approximately 58% were seen once. About this clone itself: Its specificity is not known.

The chain couples TRBV4-2 to TRBJ1-3, with a weak D call TRBD1 (5 bases). The sample in question was CD4+ T cells sorted from blood, obtained at week 0. The clonotype originates from a human donor with alopecia areata. Here the CDR3 DNA reads TGTGCCAGCAGCCAAGATGGGCCAGGGATCTACTCTGGAAACACCATATATTTT. Translating it yields CASSQDGPGIYSGNTIYF.